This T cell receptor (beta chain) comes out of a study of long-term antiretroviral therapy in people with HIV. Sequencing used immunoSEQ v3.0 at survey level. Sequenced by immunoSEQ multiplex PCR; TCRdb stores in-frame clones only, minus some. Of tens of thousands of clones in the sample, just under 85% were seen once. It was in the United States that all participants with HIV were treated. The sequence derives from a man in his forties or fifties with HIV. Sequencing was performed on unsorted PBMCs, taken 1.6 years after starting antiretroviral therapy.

In nucleotides, the CDR3 is TGTGCCAGCAGCTTATTCGGCCCCACAGATACGCAGTATTTT. This gives the protein CASSLFGPTDTQYF. The J gene is TRBJ2-3, the V gene TRBV7-2; D uncertain. This CDR3 is 14 amino acids long. V was pared by 2 bases and J by 2 bases, with 8 bases between. Germline CDR1 SGHTA, CDR2 FQGNSA.